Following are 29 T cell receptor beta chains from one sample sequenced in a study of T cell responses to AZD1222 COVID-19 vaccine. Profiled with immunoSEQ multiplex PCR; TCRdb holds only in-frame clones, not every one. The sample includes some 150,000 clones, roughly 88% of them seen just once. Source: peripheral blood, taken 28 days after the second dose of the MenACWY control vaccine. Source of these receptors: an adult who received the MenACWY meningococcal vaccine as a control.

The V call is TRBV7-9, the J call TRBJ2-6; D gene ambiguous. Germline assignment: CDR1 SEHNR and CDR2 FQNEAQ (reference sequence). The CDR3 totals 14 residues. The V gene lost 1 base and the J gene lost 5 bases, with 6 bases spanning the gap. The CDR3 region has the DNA TGTGCCAGCAGCTTAGTCAACAGGGCCAACGTCCTGACTTTC. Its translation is CASSLVNRANVLTF.

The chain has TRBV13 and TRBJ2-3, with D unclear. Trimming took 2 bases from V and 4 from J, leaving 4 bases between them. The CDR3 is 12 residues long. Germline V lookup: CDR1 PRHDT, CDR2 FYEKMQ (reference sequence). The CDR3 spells CASSLMSDTQYF. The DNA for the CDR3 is TGTGCCAGCAGCTTAATGTCAGATACGCAGTATTTT. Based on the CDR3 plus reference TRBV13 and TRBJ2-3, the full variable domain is AAGVIQSPRHLIKEKRETATLKCYPIPRHDTVYWYQQGPGQDPQFLISFYEKMQSDKGSIPDRFSAQQFSDYHSELNMSSLELGDSALYFCASSLMSDTQYFGPGTRLTVL.

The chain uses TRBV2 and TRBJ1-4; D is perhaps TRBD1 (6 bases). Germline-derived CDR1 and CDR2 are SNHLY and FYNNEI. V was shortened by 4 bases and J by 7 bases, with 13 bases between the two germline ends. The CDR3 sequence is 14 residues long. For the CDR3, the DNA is TGTGCCAGCAGTGGGGCAGGGGCACCTGAAAAACTGTTTTTT. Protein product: CASSGAGAPEKLFF.

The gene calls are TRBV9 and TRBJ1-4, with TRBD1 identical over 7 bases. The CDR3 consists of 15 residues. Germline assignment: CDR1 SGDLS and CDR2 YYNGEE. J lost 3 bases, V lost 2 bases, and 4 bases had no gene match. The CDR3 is CASSVTGRPNEKLFF. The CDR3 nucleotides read TGTGCCAGCAGCGTGACAGGGAGGCCTAATGAAAAACTGTTTTTT.

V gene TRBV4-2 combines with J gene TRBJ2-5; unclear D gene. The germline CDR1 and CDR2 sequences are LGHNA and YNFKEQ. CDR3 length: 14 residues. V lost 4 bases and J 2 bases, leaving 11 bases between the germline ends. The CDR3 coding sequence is TGTGCCAGCAGCCCGTCCGGTGAACAAGAGACCCAGTACTTC. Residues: CASSPSGEQETQYF.

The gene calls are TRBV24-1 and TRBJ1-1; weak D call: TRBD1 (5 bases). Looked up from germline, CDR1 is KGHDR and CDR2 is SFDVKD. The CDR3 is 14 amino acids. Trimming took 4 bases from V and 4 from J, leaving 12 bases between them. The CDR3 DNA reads TGTGCCACCAGTGACCCGGGACGGTCCACTGAAGCTTTCTTT. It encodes CATSDPGRSTEAFF.

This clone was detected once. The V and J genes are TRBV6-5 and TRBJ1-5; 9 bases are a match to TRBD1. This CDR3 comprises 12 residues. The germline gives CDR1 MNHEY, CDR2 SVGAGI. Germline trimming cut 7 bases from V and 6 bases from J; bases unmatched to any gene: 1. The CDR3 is CASKTGGQPQHF. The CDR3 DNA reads TGTGCCAGCAAGACAGGGGGTCAGCCCCAGCATTTT.

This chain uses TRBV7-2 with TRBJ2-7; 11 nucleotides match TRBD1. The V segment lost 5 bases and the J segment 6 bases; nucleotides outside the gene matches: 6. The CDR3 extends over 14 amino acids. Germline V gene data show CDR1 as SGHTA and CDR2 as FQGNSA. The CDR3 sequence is CASSRRDRGGEQYF. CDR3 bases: TGTGCCAGCAGCCGGCGGGACAGGGGGGGCGAGCAGTACTTC.

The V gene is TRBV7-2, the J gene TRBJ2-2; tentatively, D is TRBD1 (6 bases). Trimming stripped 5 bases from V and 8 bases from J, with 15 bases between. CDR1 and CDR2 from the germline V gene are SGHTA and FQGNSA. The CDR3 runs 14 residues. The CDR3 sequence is CASSVDRNRGELFF. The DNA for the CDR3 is TGTGCCAGCAGCGTCGACAGGAATCGAGGGGAGCTGTTTTTT.

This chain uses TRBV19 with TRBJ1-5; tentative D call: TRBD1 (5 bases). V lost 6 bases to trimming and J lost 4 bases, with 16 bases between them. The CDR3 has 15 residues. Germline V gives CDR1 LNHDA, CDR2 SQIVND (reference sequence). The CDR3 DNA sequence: TGTGCCAGTAGGTCGGTCGACAGTTCAAATCAGCCCCAGCATTTT. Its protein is CASRSVDSSNQPQHF.

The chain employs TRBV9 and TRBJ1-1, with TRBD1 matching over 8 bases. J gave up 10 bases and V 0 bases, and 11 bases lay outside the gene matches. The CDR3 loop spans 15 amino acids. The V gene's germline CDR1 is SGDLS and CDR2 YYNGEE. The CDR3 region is CASSVDNPSRGPAFF. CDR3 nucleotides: TGTGCCAGCAGCGTAGATAATCCCTCCAGGGGGCCAGCTTTCTTT.

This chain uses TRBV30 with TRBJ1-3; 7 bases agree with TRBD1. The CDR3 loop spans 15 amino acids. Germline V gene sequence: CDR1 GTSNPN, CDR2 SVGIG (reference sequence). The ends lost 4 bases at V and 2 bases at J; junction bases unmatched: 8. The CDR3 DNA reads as TGTGCCTGGACCCGGGACCAGGGGGCTGGAAACACCATATATTTT. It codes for CAWTRDQGAGNTIYF. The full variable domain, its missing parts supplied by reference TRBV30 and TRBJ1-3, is SQTIHQWPATLVQPVGSPLSLECTVEGTSNPNLYWYRQAAGRGLQLLFYSVGIGQISSEVPQNLSASRPQDRQFILSSKKLLLSDSGFYLCAWTRDQGAGNTIYFGEGSWLTVV.

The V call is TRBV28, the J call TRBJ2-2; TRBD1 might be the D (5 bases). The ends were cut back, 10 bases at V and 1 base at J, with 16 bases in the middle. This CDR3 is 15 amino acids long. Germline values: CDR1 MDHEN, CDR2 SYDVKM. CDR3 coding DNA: TGTGCCACCCTTTTTTGGCAGGGGAACACCGGGGAGCTGTTTTTT. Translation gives CATLFWQGNTGELFF. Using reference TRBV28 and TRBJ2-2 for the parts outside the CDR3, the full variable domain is DVKVTQSSRYLVKRTGEKVFLECVQDMDHENMFWYRQDPGLGLRLIYFSYDVKMKEKGDIPEGYSVSREKKERFSLILESASTNQTSMYLCATLFWQGNTGELFFGEGSRLTVL.

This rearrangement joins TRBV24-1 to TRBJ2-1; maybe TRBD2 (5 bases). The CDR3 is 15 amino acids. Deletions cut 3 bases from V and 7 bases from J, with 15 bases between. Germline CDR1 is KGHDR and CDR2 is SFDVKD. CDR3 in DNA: TGTGCCACCAGTGATCAGCCGGGATCTTTTAATGAGCAGTTCTTC. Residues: CATSDQPGSFNEQFF.

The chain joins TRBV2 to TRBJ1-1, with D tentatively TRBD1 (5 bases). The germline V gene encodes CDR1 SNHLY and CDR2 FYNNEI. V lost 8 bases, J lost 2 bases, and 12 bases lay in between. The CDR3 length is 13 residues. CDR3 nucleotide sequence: TGTGCCAGCCTACGACAGTTCAACACTGAAGCTTTCTTT. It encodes CASLRQFNTEAFF.

The DNA of the CDR3 is TGTGCCAGCGGGGCGAGTTGGGGTTCGAACTATGGCTACACCTTC. Its protein is CASGASWGSNYGYTF. The chain links TRBV27 to TRBJ1-2, with D possibly TRBD1 on 5 matching bases. Trimming took off 8 bases at V and 2 bases at J, with 18 bases between the two ends. CDR1 is MNHEY, CDR2 SMNVEV, per germline (reference sequence). The CDR3 contains 15 residues.

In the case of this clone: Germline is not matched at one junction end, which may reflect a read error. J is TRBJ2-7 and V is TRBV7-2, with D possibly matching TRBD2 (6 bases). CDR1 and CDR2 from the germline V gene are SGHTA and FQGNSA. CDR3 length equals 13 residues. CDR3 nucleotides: TGTGCCTCCTCCGCGGGGTCCCAGACTAGTTGGCGCTTC. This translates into CASSAGSQTSWRF.

The CDR3 loop is CASSSPSTETQYF. CDR3 DNA sequence: TGTGCCAGCAGCTCCCCCAGCACAGAGACCCAGTACTTC. The chain employs TRBV7-2 and TRBJ2-5; D unclear. The germline V gene encodes CDR1 SGHTA and CDR2 FQGNSA. This CDR3 spans 13 amino acids. V lost 4 bases and J lost 4, with 10 bases in between.

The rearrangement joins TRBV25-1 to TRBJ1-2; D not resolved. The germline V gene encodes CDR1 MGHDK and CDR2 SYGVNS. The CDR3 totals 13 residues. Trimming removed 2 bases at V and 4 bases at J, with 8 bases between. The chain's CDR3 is CASSEGRPYGYTF. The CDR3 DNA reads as TGTGCCAGCAGTGAAGGCAGACCCTATGGCTACACCTTC.

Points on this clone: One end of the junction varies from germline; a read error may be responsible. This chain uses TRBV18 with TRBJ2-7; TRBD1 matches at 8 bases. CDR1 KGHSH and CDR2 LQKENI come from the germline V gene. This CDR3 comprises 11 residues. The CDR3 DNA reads TGTGCCAGCTCGACCCTGGGACAGGCTAACTTC. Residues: CASSTLGQANF.

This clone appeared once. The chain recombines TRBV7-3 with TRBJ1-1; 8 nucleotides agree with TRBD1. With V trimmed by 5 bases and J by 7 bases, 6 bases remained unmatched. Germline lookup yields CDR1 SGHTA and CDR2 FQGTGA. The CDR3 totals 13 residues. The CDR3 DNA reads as TGTGCCAGCAGCACCACGACAGGGGATGAAGCTTTCTTT. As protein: CASSTTTGDEAFF.

CDR3 coding DNA: TGTGCCAGCTCACCCGGCAATTCCGCAGATACGCAGTATTTT. Translating gives CASSPGNSADTQYF. This chain uses TRBV18 with TRBJ2-3; no reliable D call. The V and J ends lost 3 bases and 4 bases respectively, with 11 bases between them. CDR1 and CDR2 from the germline V gene are KGHSH and LQKENI. This CDR3 spans 14 amino acids.

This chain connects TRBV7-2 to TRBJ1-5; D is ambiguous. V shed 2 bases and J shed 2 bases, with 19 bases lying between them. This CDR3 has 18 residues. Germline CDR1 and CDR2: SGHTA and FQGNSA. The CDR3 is CASSLRPTGRIGNQPQHF. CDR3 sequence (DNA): TGTGCCAGCAGCTTAAGGCCGACGGGTCGTATTGGCAATCAGCCCCAGCATTTT.

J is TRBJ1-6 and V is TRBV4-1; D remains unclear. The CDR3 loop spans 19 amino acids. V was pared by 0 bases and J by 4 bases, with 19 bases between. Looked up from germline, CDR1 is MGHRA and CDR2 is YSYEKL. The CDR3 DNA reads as TGCGCCAGCAGCCAAGATTTATTCGGTCTATCGCGGTATAATTCACCCCTCCACTTT. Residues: CASSQDLFGLSRYNSPLHF.

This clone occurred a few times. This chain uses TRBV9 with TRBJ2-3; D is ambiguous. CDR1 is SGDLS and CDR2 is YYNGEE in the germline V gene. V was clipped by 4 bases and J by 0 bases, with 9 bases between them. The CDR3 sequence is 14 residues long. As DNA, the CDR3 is TGTGCCAGCAGCCCTCTCAGTAGCACAGATACGCAGTATTTT. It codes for CASSPLSSTDTQYF.

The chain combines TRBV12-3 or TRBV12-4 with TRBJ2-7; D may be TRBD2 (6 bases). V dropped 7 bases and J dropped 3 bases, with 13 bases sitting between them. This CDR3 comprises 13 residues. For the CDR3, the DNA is TGTGCCAGCACCGGGGGTCTCTACTACGAGCAGTACTTC. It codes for CASTGGLYYEQYF.

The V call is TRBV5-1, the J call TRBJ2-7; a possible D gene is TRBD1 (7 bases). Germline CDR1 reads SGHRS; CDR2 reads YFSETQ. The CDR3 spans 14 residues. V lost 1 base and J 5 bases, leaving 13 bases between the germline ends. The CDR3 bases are TGCGCCAGCAGCTTGACAGGGGAGGCCCACGAGCAGTACTTC. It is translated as CASSLTGEAHEQYF.

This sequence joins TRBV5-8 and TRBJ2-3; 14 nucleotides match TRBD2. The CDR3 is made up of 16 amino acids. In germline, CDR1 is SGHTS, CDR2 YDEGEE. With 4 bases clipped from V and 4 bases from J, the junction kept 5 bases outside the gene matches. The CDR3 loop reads CASSRGLAGDADTQYF. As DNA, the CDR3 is TGTGCCAGCAGCCGGGGACTAGCGGGGGACGCAGATACGCAGTATTTT.

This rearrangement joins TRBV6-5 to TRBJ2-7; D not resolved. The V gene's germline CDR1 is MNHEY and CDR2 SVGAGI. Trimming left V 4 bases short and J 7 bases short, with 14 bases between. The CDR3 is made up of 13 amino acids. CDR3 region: CASSLDGGREQYF. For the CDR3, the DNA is TGTGCCAGCAGTTTGGACGGCGGTCGGGAGCAGTACTTC.